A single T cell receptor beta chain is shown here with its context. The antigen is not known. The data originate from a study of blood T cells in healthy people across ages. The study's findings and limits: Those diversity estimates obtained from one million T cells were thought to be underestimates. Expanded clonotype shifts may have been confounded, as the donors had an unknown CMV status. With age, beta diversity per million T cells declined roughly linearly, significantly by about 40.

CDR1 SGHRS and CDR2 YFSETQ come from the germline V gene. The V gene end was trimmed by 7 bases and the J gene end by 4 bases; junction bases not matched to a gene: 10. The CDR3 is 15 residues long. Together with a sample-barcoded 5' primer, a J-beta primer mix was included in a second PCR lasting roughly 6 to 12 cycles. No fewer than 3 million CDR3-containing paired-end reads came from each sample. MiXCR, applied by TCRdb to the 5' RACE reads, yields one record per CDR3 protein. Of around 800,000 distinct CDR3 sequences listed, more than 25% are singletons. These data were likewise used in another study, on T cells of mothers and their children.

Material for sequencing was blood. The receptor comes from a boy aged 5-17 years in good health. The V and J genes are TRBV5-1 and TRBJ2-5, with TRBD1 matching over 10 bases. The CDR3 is CASATGTGAPETQYF. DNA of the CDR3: TGCGCCAGCGCCACCGGGACAGGGGCCCCAGAGACCCAGTACTTC.